The 14 T cell receptor beta chains presented below share a single source sample, sequenced in a study of T cells in Graves' hyperthyroidism and ophthalmopathy. TCR beta CDR3 regions were amplified from RNA. In the first-round RT-PCR of the TCR CDR3, the HTBI primer set was used. TCRdb used MiXCR to reprocess the multiplex PCR reads, holding one entry per CDR3 protein. The sample yields around 100,000 distinct CDR3 sequences, 47% seen once. The sample taken for sequencing was blood. These receptors all stem from a man aged 40-49 years with Graves' hyperthyroidism.

V is TRBV30 and J is TRBJ2-5, with a possible D match to TRBD1 (5 bases). This CDR3 contains 14 residues. V lost 2 bases and J 5 bases, leaving 15 bases between the germline ends. Per the germline V gene, CDR1 is GTSNPN and CDR2 is SVGIG (reference sequence). The CDR3 here is CAWSPQGLWETQYF. The CDR3 region has the DNA TGTGCCTGGAGTCCTCAGGGCTTATGGGAGACCCAGTACTTC. The variable domain in full, completed from reference TRBV30 and TRBJ2-5, reads SQTIHQWPATLVQPVGSPLSLECTVEGTSNPNLYWYRQAAGRGLQLLFYSVGIGQISSEVPQNLSASRPQDRQFILSSKKLLLSDSGFYLCAWSPQGLWETQYFGPGTRLLVL.

This clonotype was counted ten times or more. The rearrangement joins TRBV19 to TRBJ1-2, with D uncertain. Germline V CDR1 and CDR2: LNHDA, SQIVND (reference sequence). Trimming stripped 1 base from V and 3 bases from J, with 6 bases between. The CDR3 covers 13 residues. The CDR3 coding sequence is TGTGCCAGTAGTATAGGCCAGTACTATGGCTACACCTTC. Its translation is CASSIGQYYGYTF.

This chain connects TRBV20-1 to TRBJ2-3; 16 bases agree with TRBD2. Trimming at V came to 6 bases and at J to 2 bases, leaving 11 bases not matched to a gene. The CDR3 is 18 amino acids. The germline V gene has CDR1 DFQATT and CDR2 SNEGSKA (reference sequence). Here the CDR3 reads CSARGTSGRAGNTDTQYF. The DNA of the CDR3 is TGCAGTGCCCGCGGGACTAGCGGGAGGGCCGGGAACACAGATACGCAGTATTTT.

A single count supports this clonotype. The rearrangement links TRBV14 to TRBJ1-2, with D possibly matching TRBD1 (5 bases). Germline CDR1 is SGHDN and CDR2 is FVKESK. The CDR3 consists of 13 residues. CDR3 coding DNA: TGTGCTAGGGGCCCTCGGGACAACTATGGCTACACCTTC. It encodes CARGPRDNYGYTF. The entire variable domain, with the rest obtained from reference TRBV14 and TRBJ1-2, is as follows: EAGVTQFPSHSVIEKGQTVTLRCDPISGHDNLYWYRRVMGKEIKFLLHFVKESKQDESGMPNNRFLAERTGGTYSTLKVQPAELEDSGVYFCARGPRDNYGYTFGSGTRLTVV.

J is TRBJ2-3 and V is TRBV7-6, with a tentative D call TRBD2 (5 bases). This CDR3 spans 14 amino acids. Trimming left V 3 bases short and J 6 bases short, with 13 bases between. Germline V gene lookup returns CDR1 SGHVS and CDR2 FNYEAQ. The CDR3 loop is CASSFEGVSDTQYF. The CDR3 coding sequence is TGTGCCAGCAGCTTCGAGGGAGTAAGTGATACGCAGTATTTT.

This clonotype was detected ten times or more. This chain joins TRBV12-3 or TRBV12-4 and TRBJ2-1, with TRBD1 matching 9 bases. The CDR3 runs 15 residues. The V and J ends lost 5 bases and 4 bases, in that order; junction bases with no gene match: 6. Here the CDR3 reads CASSAPDRGYNEQFF. The CDR3 DNA sequence: TGTGCCAGCAGTGCCCCGGACAGGGGATACAATGAGCAGTTCTTC.

This clonotype was counted many times. The chain recombines TRBV19 with TRBJ2-3; D ambiguous. CDR1 is LNHDA and CDR2 is SQIVND in the germline V gene (reference sequence). This CDR3 has 14 amino acids. With 0 bases removed from V and 7 bases from J, the gap between germline ends came to 11 bases. This CDR3 reads CASSIDPRGYTQYF. The CDR3 DNA sequence: TGTGCCAGTAGTATAGACCCGCGTGGGTATACGCAGTATTTT. Full variable domain (rest looked up from reference TRBV19 and TRBJ2-3): DGGITQSPKYLFRKEGQNVTLSCEQNLNHDAMYWYRQDPGQGLRLIYYSQIVNDFQKGDIAEGYSVSREKKESFPLTVTSAQKNPTAFYLCASSIDPRGYTQYFGPGTRLTVL.

With respect to this clonotype: One junction end does not reproduce the germline sequence, and a read error may be involved. This sequence joins TRBV7-7 and TRBJ2-7; TRBD2 matches at 8 bases. Germline V lookup: CDR1 SSHAT, CDR2 FNYEAQ (reference sequence). The CDR3 has 13 amino acids. CDR3 nucleotide sequence: TGTGCTAGCAGCTTAGCGCGGGGGGAACCCCAGTGCTTC. The encoded protein is CASSLARGEPQCF. Together with reference TRBV7-7 and TRBJ2-7, the CDR3 gives the full variable domain: GAGVSQSPRYKVTKRGQDVTLRCDPISSHATLYWYQQALGQGPEFLTYFNYEAQPDKSGLPSDRFSAERPEGSISTLTIQRTEQRDSAMYRCASSLARGEPQCFGPGTRLTVT.

The chain's CDR3 is CASSANRVGEQYF. The CDR3 nucleotides are TGTGCCAGCAGTGCCAACAGGGTCGGCGAGCAGTACTTC. This chain links TRBV12-3 or TRBV12-4 with TRBJ2-7; maybe TRBD1 (6 bases). Trimming removed 5 bases at V and 6 bases at J, with 14 bases between. The CDR3 extends over 13 amino acids.

This clonotype was counted ten times or more. A single base separates this from a much larger clone, so it may be a read error. V is TRBV19 and J is TRBJ1-6, with D unclear. The CDR3 is made up of 15 amino acids. Germline V gene sequence: CDR1 LNHDA, CDR2 SQIVND (reference sequence). Between the trimmed V and J ends, which lost 6 bases and 5 bases, there was a span of 14 bases. The CDR3 spells CASSAGPGNNSPLHF. CDR3 DNA sequence: TGTGCCAGTAGCGCCGGACCGGGAAATAATTCACCCCTCCACTTT.

The chain recombines TRBV29-1 with TRBJ1-1; the D gene is possibly TRBD1 (5 bases). The V end was cut by 6 bases, the J end by 4 bases, with 12 bases between. CDR3 length: 12 amino acids. CDR1 is SQVTM and CDR2 is ANQGSEA in the germline V gene. The CDR3 is CSVEGRGTEAFF. CDR3 nucleotide sequence: TGCAGCGTAGAGGGGAGGGGCACTGAAGCTTTCTTT.

There are many counts of this clonotype. The V gene is TRBV4-3, the J gene TRBJ2-1; 8 bases agree with TRBD1. Germline loops: CDR1 LGHNA, CDR2 YSLEER. V dropped 0 bases and J dropped 5; count of bases not matched to a gene: 3. CDR3 length: 15 amino acids. CDR3 amino acids: CASSQDRGRNNEQFF. Written as DNA, the CDR3 is TGCGCCAGCAGCCAAGACAGGGGGCGAAACAATGAGCAGTTCTTC.

Only one count was recorded for this clonotype. It may be a read error: a sequence one base away is much more abundant. The chain is built from TRBV20-1 and TRBJ1-1; no definite D call. The V end lost 1 base, the J end lost 6 bases, and 15 bases lay between the germline ends. Looked up from germline, CDR1 is DFQATT and CDR2 is SNEGSKA (reference sequence). This CDR3 spans 14 amino acids. DNA of the CDR3: TGCAGTGCTAGAGTCGCGGACCGGGCCGCTGAAGCTTTCTTT. It encodes CSARVADRAAEAFF.

This clonotype has more than one count but fewer than ten. The genes are TRBV28 and TRBJ2-2; D remains unclear. This CDR3 region has 15 residues. Germline V gene lookup returns CDR1 MDHEN and CDR2 SYDVKM. V lost 2 bases and J lost 7, with 14 bases in between. The CDR3 DNA reads as TGTGCCAGCAGTTTAAGTACACTTTCAGGCGGGGAGCTGTTTTTT. Its translation: CASSLSTLSGGELFF.